The 21 T cell receptor beta chains given below trace back to one sample, sequenced in a study of T cells in Graves' hyperthyroidism and ophthalmopathy. RNA transcripts gave rise to amplified TCR beta CDR3 regions. The HTBI primer set served for first-round RT-PCR of the TCR CDR3. TCRdb re-called the multiplex PCR reads with MiXCR, one entry per CDR3 protein. The repertoire holds 350,000 to 500,000 distinct CDR3 sequences, with roughly 13% as singletons. Input material: blood. The receptors originated from a woman under 30 with Graves' hyperthyroidism.

This clonotype was counted at least ten times. This chain joins TRBV30 and TRBJ1-1; possibly TRBD1 for D (5 bases). Germline CDR1 is GTSNPN and CDR2 is SVGIG (reference sequence). V was pared by 3 bases and J by 0 bases, with 11 bases between. The CDR3 extends over 14 amino acids. CDR3 sequence reads: CAWRSGLLNTEAFF. The CDR3 nucleotides read TGTGCCTGGAGGTCGGGACTACTGAACACTGAAGCTTTCTTT.

This clonotype was picked up many times. The chain combines TRBV4-1 with TRBJ2-2, with 13 bases matching TRBD2. The CDR3 covers 17 residues. J gave up 7 bases and V 4 bases, and 9 bases lay outside the gene matches. CDR1 and CDR2 from the germline V gene are MGHRA and YSYEKL. The CDR3 DNA follows: TGCGCCAGCAGCCGACCGGGACTAGCGGGACTGCACGGGGAGCTGTTTTTT. Translating it yields CASSRPGLAGLHGELFF.

CDR3 sequence: CASSLEANQPQHF. As DNA, the CDR3 is TGTGCCAGCAGCTTAGAGGCAAATCAGCCCCAGCATTTT. J is TRBJ1-5 and V is TRBV7-9; no reliable D call. The CDR3 totals 13 residues. The germline CDR1 and CDR2 sequences are SEHNR and FQNEAQ (reference sequence). The V and J ends lost 1 base and 4 bases respectively, with 5 bases between them.

This clonotype was detected ten times or more. The rearrangement links TRBV5-1 to TRBJ2-7, with 10 bases aligning to TRBD2. CDR3 size: 15 residues. With 0 bases clipped from V and 5 bases from J, the junction kept 5 bases outside the gene matches. CDR1 and CDR2 (germline): SGHRS, YFSETQ. This CDR3 reads CASSLDPSGRDEQYF. DNA for the CDR3: TGCGCCAGCAGCTTGGATCCTAGCGGGAGAGACGAGCAGTACTTC.

This chain connects TRBV19 to TRBJ2-7, with D tentatively TRBD1 or TRBD2 (5 bases each). The ends were cut back, 4 bases at V and 0 bases at J, with 13 bases in the middle. The germline gives CDR1 LNHDA, CDR2 SQIVND (reference sequence). The CDR3 covers 15 residues. The CDR3 DNA follows: TGTGCCAGTAGTACCACCGGGGCTGTCTCCTACGAGCAGTACTTC. Translated: CASSTTGAVSYEQYF. Looking up the rest from reference TRBV19 and TRBJ2-7 gives the full variable domain: DGGITQSPKYLFRKEGQNVTLSCEQNLNHDAMYWYRQDPGQGLRLIYYSQIVNDFQKGDIAEGYSVSREKKESFPLTVTSAQKNPTAFYLCASSTTGAVSYEQYFGPGTRLTVT.

This clonotype was picked up many times. The chain carries TRBV28 and TRBJ2-7; 9 positions agree with TRBD1. Germline values: CDR1 MDHEN, CDR2 SYDVKM. The V and J ends lost 1 base and 3 bases, in that order; junction bases with no gene match: 1. CDR3 length: 14 residues. CDR3 loop: CASSLSGQGYEQYF. DNA for the CDR3: TGTGCCAGCAGTTTATCGGGACAGGGCTACGAGCAGTACTTC. Full variable domain (rest looked up from reference TRBV28 and TRBJ2-7): DVKVTQSSRYLVKRTGEKVFLECVQDMDHENMFWYRQDPGLGLRLIYFSYDVKMKEKGDIPEGYSVSREKKERFSLILESASTNQTSMYLCASSLSGQGYEQYFGPGTRLTVT.

This clonotype turned up a few times. The chain combines TRBV29-1 with TRBJ2-3; 8 bases map to TRBD1. CDR1 is SQVTM, CDR2 ANQGSEA, per germline. The CDR3 has 12 amino acids. The V and J ends lost 8 bases and 4 bases, in that order; junction bases with no gene match: 5. The CDR3 spells CSSRTGPDTQYF. The CDR3 nucleotides read TGCAGCTCCCGGACAGGGCCAGATACGCAGTATTTT.

As concerns this clonotype: A read error is possible here, since a much larger clone lies one base away. The chain has TRBV6-1 and TRBJ1-5, with 7 positions matching TRBD1. Germline V CDR1 and CDR2: MNHNS, SASEGT. This CDR3 spans 16 amino acids. CDR3 sequence: CASGEAPGGFGQPQHF. The CDR3, as DNA: TGTGCCAGCGGTGAAGCGCCAGGGGGATTCGGGCAGCCCCAGCATTTT.

There are many counts of this clonotype. The V and J genes are TRBV5-1 and TRBJ2-7, with 7 bases that match TRBD1. This CDR3 is 13 amino acids long. Per germline, CDR1 SGHRS and CDR2 YFSETQ. The V and J ends lost 4 bases and 7 bases, in that order; junction bases with no gene match: 8. The CDR3 sequence: CASSPDRVGEQYF. The CDR3 region has the DNA TGCGCCAGCAGCCCAGACAGGGTCGGGGAGCAGTACTTC.

This clonotype was seen repeatedly, ten times or more. The CDR3 loop reads CAIRLGSSYNEQFF. The CDR3 DNA follows: TGTGCCATCCGTCTAGGGAGCTCCTACAATGAGCAGTTCTTC. The chain combines TRBV6-1 with TRBJ2-1, with D possibly TRBD2 on 5 matching bases. Germline CDR1 and CDR2: MNHNS and SASEGT. Trimming left V 10 bases short and J 0 bases short, with 13 bases between. The CDR3 has 14 residues.

There are many counts of this clonotype. The chain employs TRBV6-1 and TRBJ1-6; D perhaps matches TRBD1 (5 bases). Germline lookup yields CDR1 MNHNS and CDR2 SASEGT. The ends were cut back, 6 bases at V and 9 bases at J, with 21 bases in the middle. There are 16 residues in the CDR3. CDR3 sequence: CASRGPGGGESSPLHF. The CDR3, as DNA: TGTGCCAGCAGGGGCCCAGGTGGGGGGGAATCTTCACCCCTCCACTTT.

This chain uses TRBV29-1 with TRBJ2-2; D may be TRBD2 (6 bases). V lost 7 bases to trimming and J lost 4 bases, with 10 bases between them. The V gene's germline CDR1 is SQVTM and CDR2 ANQGSEA. CDR3 length: 12 amino acids. The CDR3 bases are TGCAGCGCTACCGGGGGCACCGGGGAGCTGTTTTTT. Translating it yields CSATGGTGELFF.

This clonotype was found a few times. The chain combines TRBV27 with TRBJ1-1; tentatively, D is TRBD1 (5 bases). Per the germline V gene, CDR1 is MNHEY and CDR2 is SMNVEV (reference sequence). V lost 2 bases and J lost 5, with 15 bases in between. The CDR3 contains 15 residues. The CDR3 nucleotides are TGTGCCAGCAGTTTAACCTCCACCGGGGGGACTGAAGCTTTCTTT. Its translation is CASSLTSTGGTEAFF.

This clonotype was detected ten times or more. The DNA of the CDR3 is TGTGCCAGCAGTGGGGCGGACCGAATCAATTCACCCCTCCACTTT. Translated: CASSGADRINSPLHF. The chain employs TRBV2 and TRBJ1-6; D gene uncertain. Germline loops: CDR1 SNHLY, CDR2 FYNNEI. With 4 bases removed from V and 7 bases from J, the gap between germline ends came to 14 bases. The CDR3 is 15 residues long.

The chain uses TRBV24-1 and TRBJ2-3, with D unresolved. Trimming took 3 bases from V and 2 from J, leaving 5 bases between them. Germline V gene lookup returns CDR1 KGHDR and CDR2 SFDVKD. There are 13 residues in the CDR3. CDR3 region: CATSDPYTDTQYF. The CDR3 region has the DNA TGTGCCACCAGTGATCCCTACACAGATACGCAGTATTTT.

This clonotype was observed a handful of times. This chain joins TRBV12-5 and TRBJ2-3; D is ambiguous. Germline lookup yields CDR1 LGHNT and CDR2 FRNRAP. V lost 0 bases to trimming and J lost 5 bases, with 6 bases between them. The CDR3 covers 13 residues. CDR3 sequence (DNA): TGTGCTAGTGGTTTGGTACGTGGAGATACGCAGTATTTT. Translated: CASGLVRGDTQYF.

This clonotype has just a few counts. This chain connects TRBV7-2 to TRBJ1-2, with a tentative D call TRBD1 (5 bases). The germline gives CDR1 SGHTA, CDR2 FQGNSA. The ends were cut back, 2 bases at V and 1 base at J, with 20 bases in the middle. The CDR3 is 18 amino acids. The CDR3, as DNA: TGTGCCAGCAGCTTATCAAAGACTGCTTTACAGGTTAACTATGGCTACACCTTC. Translated, it gives CASSLSKTALQVNYGYTF.

This clonotype was seen a few times. The genes are TRBV12-3 or TRBV12-4 and TRBJ2-2; D is unresolved. The CDR3 consists of 13 residues. V lost 1 base to trimming and J lost 5 bases, with 5 bases between them. CDR3 sequence reads: CASSLDETGELFF. DNA for the CDR3: TGTGCCAGCAGTTTAGACGAGACCGGGGAGCTGTTTTTT.

This clonotype was recorded many times. The chain is built from TRBV3-1 and TRBJ1-1, with TRBD1 as a possible D gene (5 bases). V was clipped by 3 bases and J by 6 bases, with 17 bases between them. This CDR3 has 15 amino acids. CDR1 and CDR2 from the germline V gene are LGHDT and YNNKEL (reference sequence). Here the CDR3 reads CASSHDGREVAEAFF. CDR3 DNA sequence: TGTGCCAGCAGCCACGACGGCAGGGAAGTTGCTGAAGCTTTCTTT.

This clonotype was seen many times. The chain combines TRBV11-2 with TRBJ2-7; weak D call: TRBD1 (6 bases). Trimming removed 3 bases at V and 3 bases at J, with 15 bases between. The CDR3 is 15 residues long. Germline CDR1 and CDR2: SGHAT and FQNNGV. CDR3 DNA: TGTGCCAGCAGCTTGACGGACAGAGCAGACTACGAGCAGTACTTC. The encoded protein is CASSLTDRADYEQYF.

Only a few counts were recorded for this clonotype. The J gene is TRBJ1-1, the V gene TRBV5-1; D possibly corresponds to TRBD1 (6 bases). The germline V gene encodes CDR1 SGHRS and CDR2 YFSETQ. The CDR3 is made up of 18 amino acids. The germline V and J ends were trimmed by 3 bases and 4 bases, with 25 bases remaining between them. The CDR3 region has the DNA TGCGCCAGCAGCTCCCCAGGAGATAATCCTTTCAGGGGCACTGAAGCTTTCTTT. Translating it yields CASSSPGDNPFRGTEAFF.